This TCR beta chain was captured by sequencing in a study of cytomegalovirus exposure and HLA in healthy donors. As for the study in general: The study placed approximately 78% of its 398 genotyped donors in the Caucasian-associated ancestry cluster.

Unrecorded for this donor was the CMV serostatus. This clone was found a few times. As yet, its antigen is unknown. Study outcomes and limitations: The authors later linked a missense DCLRE1C variant to TCR beta V- and J-gene trimming.

Researchers ran the PCR with 60 Vbeta and 13 Jbeta primers. Sequencing used immunoSEQ multiplex PCR; TCRdb keeps in-frame clones, though not all of them. The sample carries 40,000 or so clones, roughly 60% recorded once. Germline CDR1 reads MNHNS; CDR2 reads SASEGT. CDR3 length: 14 amino acids. V lost 8 bases and J lost 8; bases outside the gene matches: 12. The sequence came from a human donor in good health. The gene calls are TRBV6-1 and TRBJ1-2; TRBD1 matches at 9 bases. Input material: PBMCs. The CDR3 protein is CASGGQGQIGGYTF. CDR3 sequence (DNA): TGTGCCAGCGGGGGACAGGGTCAGATTGGGGGCTACACCTTC.